These 21 T cell receptor beta chains were all obtained from the same sample, sequenced in a study of cytomegalovirus exposure and HLA in healthy donors (dated by TCRdb to the late 2010s). The library came from the immunoSEQ multiplex PCR assay. For the multiplex PCR, a mixture combining 60 forward primers for TCR Vbeta segments and 13 reverse primers for TCR Jbeta segments was used. The table was pulled from immuneACCESS by TCRdb, which kept in-frame rearrangements only. Such tables lose some clones; where checked, under half of the loss comes from unresolved V genes, and the rest has no known cause. Here the sample has under 150,000 clones; roughly 62% occur a single time. The leading ten clones occupy roughly 1.5% of the sample. The specimen was PBMCs. The receptors here all came from a man aged 30 to 45 in good health and CMV-seropositive.

The chain uses TRBV6-6 and TRBJ1-3; TRBD1 might be the D (5 bases). The CDR3 is made up of 14 amino acids. V was trimmed by 2 bases and J by 0 bases, leaving 5 bases between them. Germline assignment: CDR1 MNHNY and CDR2 SVGAGI (reference sequence). CDR3: CASSYRGSGNTIYF. The DNA for the CDR3 is TGTGCCAGCAGTTACAGGGGCTCTGGAAACACCATATATTTT.

The rearrangement uses TRBV27 and TRBJ2-3; 14 nucleotides agree with TRBD2. The CDR3 has 17 residues. Germline V CDR1 and CDR2: MNHEY, SMNVEV (reference sequence). With 6 bases clipped from V and 2 bases from J, the junction kept 7 bases outside the gene matches. The CDR3 sequence: CASSLRTSGRSTDTQYF. The CDR3 DNA follows: TGTGCCAGCAGCTTGCGGACTAGCGGGAGGTCCACAGATACGCAGTATTTT.

The chain couples TRBV5-4 to TRBJ1-2; 9 bases are a match to TRBD1. After removal of 4 bases from V and 5 bases from J, the junction contained 9 bases not matched to a gene. Looked up from germline, CDR1 is SGHNT and CDR2 is YYREEE (reference sequence). The CDR3 consists of 15 residues. The CDR3: CASSLLTGGAYGYTF. In DNA form, the CDR3 reads TGTGCCAGCAGCCTCCTCACAGGGGGCGCATATGGCTACACCTTC.

The chain is built from TRBV19 and TRBJ1-2, with D possibly being TRBD1 (6 bases). CDR3 length: 15 amino acids. The V end was cut by 2 bases, the J end by 2 bases, with 12 bases between. Germline V gene data show CDR1 as LNHDA and CDR2 as SQIVND (reference sequence). The CDR3 bases are TGTGCCAGTAGTATAAGTCTGGGGGCAAACTATGGCTACACCTTC. Translation: CASSISLGANYGYTF.

The chain carries TRBV10-1 and TRBJ2-2; tentatively, D is TRBD2 (6 bases). V was clipped by 4 bases and J by 2 bases, with 14 bases between them. Germline CDR1 and CDR2: WNHNN and SYGVQD (reference sequence). This CDR3 has 16 amino acids. The DNA for the CDR3 is TGCGCCAGCAGTGGGGGGAGCGGACTAAACACCGGGGAGCTGTTTTTT. Amino acid sequence: CASSGGSGLNTGELFF.

The table lists this clone with a few counts. The chain has TRBV5-4 and TRBJ2-3; no definite D call. Germline V gene lookup returns CDR1 SGHNT and CDR2 YYREEE (reference sequence). Trimming left V 3 bases short and J 2 bases short, with 10 bases between. CDR3 length: 14 amino acids. This chain's CDR3 is CASSSWIATDTQYF. The CDR3, as DNA: TGTGCCAGCAGCTCCTGGATAGCCACAGATACGCAGTATTTT.

Concerning this clone itself: The same CDR3 can be traced to other DNA sequences in this sample. The rearrangement links TRBV5-1 to TRBJ2-1; 10 positions match TRBD2. The CDR3 contains 15 residues. V shed 2 bases, J shed 4 bases, and the junction held 3 bases outside the gene matches. Per the germline V gene, CDR1 is SGHRS and CDR2 is YFSETQ. The CDR3 protein is CASSFLAGEYNEQFF. In DNA, the CDR3 is TGCGCCAGCAGCTTTCTAGCGGGGGAATACAATGAGCAGTTCTTC.

In this sample, this clone turned up a few times. The V and J genes are TRBV29-1 and TRBJ2-7; tentatively, D is TRBD1 (6 bases). The length of the CDR3 is 11 residues. CDR1 SQVTM and CDR2 ANQGSEA come from the germline V gene. The V gene lost 4 bases and the J gene lost 5 bases, with 9 bases spanning the gap. CDR3 sequence (DNA): TGCAGCGTTGGGGCAGGGGACGAGCAGTACTTC. Its protein product is CSVGAGDEQYF.

V usage is TRBV28 and J usage is TRBJ2-1, with 10 bases matching TRBD2. After removal of 5 bases from V and 8 bases from J, the junction contained 18 bases not matched to a gene. The CDR3 is 18 residues long. The germline V gene encodes CDR1 MDHEN and CDR2 SYDVKM. In nucleotides, the CDR3 is TGTGCCAGCAGTACCGGGACTAGCGTTCCCCAAGGAAGGTATGAGCAGTTCTTC. Protein product: CASSTGTSVPQGRYEQFF.

The table lists this clone with a few counts. The chain couples TRBV7-9 to TRBJ1-1; no definite D call. The CDR3 is 11 residues long. Germline values: CDR1 SEHNR, CDR2 FQNEAQ (reference sequence). Trimming took off 11 bases at V and 1 base at J, with 8 bases between the two ends. The CDR3 reads CAGTSNTEAFF. The CDR3 DNA follows: TGTGCCGGTACTTCGAACACTGAAGCTTTCTTT.

The V call is TRBV15, the J call TRBJ1-5; D is unclear. From germline, CDR1 is LNHNV and CDR2 YYDKDF (reference sequence). The CDR3 spans 14 residues. The V end lost 3 bases, the J end lost 4 bases, and 10 bases lay between the germline ends. CDR3 nucleotide sequence: TGTGCCACCAGCAGCGAGGGAGGGAATCAGCCCCAGCATTTT. Amino acids: CATSSEGGNQPQHF.

V is TRBV6-1 and J is TRBJ1-1; the match to TRBD1 covers 8 bases. V shed 7 bases, J shed 4 bases, and the junction held 8 bases outside the gene matches. Looked up from germline, CDR1 is MNHNS and CDR2 is SASEGT. This CDR3 region has 14 residues. CDR3 nucleotides: TGTGCCAGCACTCGACAGGGGTCGGGCACTGAAGCTTTCTTT. Its translation is CASTRQGSGTEAFF.

The rearrangement joins TRBV5-4 to TRBJ2-7, with 12 bases that match TRBD2. The CDR3 length is 15 residues. V was clipped by 0 bases and J by 4 bases; unmatched bases: 2. Germline V CDR1 and CDR2: SGHNT, YYREEE (reference sequence). CDR3: CASSLGLAGVYEQYF. The CDR3, as DNA: TGTGCCAGCAGCTTGGGACTAGCGGGAGTATACGAGCAGTACTTC.

This sequence joins TRBV10-3 and TRBJ2-1; the match to TRBD1 covers 7 bases. Trimming took 6 bases from V and 0 from J; bases not matched to a gene: 5. This CDR3 has 15 residues. Germline V gene sequence: CDR1 ENHRY, CDR2 SYGVKD. The CDR3 sequence: CAIRTGTLSYNEQFF. The DNA for the CDR3 is TGTGCCATCAGGACAGGGACCCTCTCCTACAATGAGCAGTTCTTC.

The chain has TRBV11-2 and TRBJ2-4; D is ambiguous. With 2 bases removed from V and 5 bases from J, the gap between germline ends came to 7 bases. Germline V lookup: CDR1 SGHAT, CDR2 FQNNGV. This CDR3 has 13 residues. The CDR3 is CASSLTVQNIQYF. The CDR3 DNA reads as TGTGCCAGCAGCTTAACGGTACAAAACATTCAGTACTTC.

V is TRBV5-1 and J is TRBJ1-1; no definite D call. V was shortened by 4 bases and J by 2 bases, with 12 bases between the two germline ends. This CDR3 is built from 14 residues. The germline gives CDR1 SGHRS, CDR2 YFSETQ. CDR3 residues: CASSQPPGNTEAFF. The CDR3 DNA sequence: TGCGCCAGCAGCCAGCCTCCGGGAAACACTGAAGCTTTCTTT.

V usage is TRBV5-4 and J usage is TRBJ2-3; no clear D gene. Germline V gene sequence: CDR1 SGHNT, CDR2 YYREEE (reference sequence). The CDR3 has 12 amino acids. V shed 3 bases and J shed 3 bases, with 5 bases lying between them. The CDR3 sequence is CASSSGTDTQYF. As DNA, the CDR3 is TGTGCCAGCAGCTCCGGGACAGATACGCAGTATTTT. The entire variable domain, with the rest obtained from reference TRBV5-4 and TRBJ2-3, is as follows: ETGVTQSPTHLIKTRGQQVTLRCSSQSGHNTVSWYQQALGQGPQFIFQYYREEENGRGNFPPRFSGLQFPNYSSELNVNALELDDSALYLCASSSGTDTQYFGPGTRLTVL.

The genes are TRBV7-2 and TRBJ1-1, with D hard to call. This CDR3 contains 15 residues. Trimming left V 5 bases short and J 5 bases short, with 18 bases between. Per the germline V gene, CDR1 is SGHTA and CDR2 is FQGNSA. CDR3 residues: CASSRHAGGGTEAFF. CDR3 DNA sequence: TGTGCCAGCAGCCGCCACGCAGGTGGAGGAACTGAAGCTTTCTTT.

The chain is built from TRBV6-1 and TRBJ2-1; TRBD2 aligns across 8 bases. CDR1 MNHNS and CDR2 SASEGT come from the germline V gene. V lost 9 bases and J lost 7; bases outside the gene matches: 11. The CDR3 loop spans 14 amino acids. The CDR3 is CASRLASGWNEQFF. DNA for the CDR3: TGTGCCAGTAGACTAGCGTCTGGGTGGAATGAGCAGTTCTTC.

The sample holds one count of this clone. The chain couples TRBV5-4 to TRBJ2-2, with D tentatively TRBD1 (6 bases). Trimming removed 4 bases at V and 5 bases at J, with 18 bases between. CDR1 SGHNT and CDR2 YYREEE come from the germline V gene (reference sequence). This CDR3 contains 16 residues. CDR3 in amino acids: CASSPVQQGGTGELFF. The CDR3 DNA follows: TGTGCCAGCAGCCCCGTGCAGCAAGGGGGTACCGGGGAGCTGTTTTTT. Combining the CDR3 with reference TRBV5-4 and TRBJ2-2 gives the whole variable domain ETGVTQSPTHLIKTRGQQVTLRCSSQSGHNTVSWYQQALGQGPQFIFQYYREEENGRGNFPPRFSGLQFPNYSSELNVNALELDDSALYLCASSPVQQGGTGELFFGEGSRLTVL.

This sequence joins TRBV5-1 and TRBJ2-1; no clear D gene. V lost 1 base, J lost 8 bases, and 10 bases lay in between. CDR1 and CDR2 (germline): SGHRS, YFSETQ. This CDR3 has 13 residues. CDR3 amino acids: CASSLTVVDEQFF. The CDR3 DNA is TGCGCCAGCAGCTTGACAGTTGTCGATGAGCAGTTCTTC.